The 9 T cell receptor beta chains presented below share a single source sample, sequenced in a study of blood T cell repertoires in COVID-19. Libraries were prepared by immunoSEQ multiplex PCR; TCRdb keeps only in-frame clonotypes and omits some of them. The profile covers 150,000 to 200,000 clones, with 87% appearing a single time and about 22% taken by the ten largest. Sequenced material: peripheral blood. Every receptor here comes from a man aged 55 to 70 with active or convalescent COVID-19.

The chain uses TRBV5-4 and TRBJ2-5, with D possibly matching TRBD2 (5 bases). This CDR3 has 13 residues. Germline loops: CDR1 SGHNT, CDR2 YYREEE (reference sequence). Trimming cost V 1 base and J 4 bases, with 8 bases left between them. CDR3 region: CASSLSGRETQYF. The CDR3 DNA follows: TGTGCCAGCAGCTTGAGCGGAAGAGAGACCCAGTACTTC.

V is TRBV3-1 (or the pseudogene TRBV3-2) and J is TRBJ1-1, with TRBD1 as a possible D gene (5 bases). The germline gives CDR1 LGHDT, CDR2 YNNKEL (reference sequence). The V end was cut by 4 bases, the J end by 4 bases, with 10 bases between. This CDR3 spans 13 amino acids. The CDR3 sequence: CASSLGGRTEAFF. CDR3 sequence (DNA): TGTGCCAGCAGCCTGGGGGGTCGCACTGAAGCTTTCTTT.

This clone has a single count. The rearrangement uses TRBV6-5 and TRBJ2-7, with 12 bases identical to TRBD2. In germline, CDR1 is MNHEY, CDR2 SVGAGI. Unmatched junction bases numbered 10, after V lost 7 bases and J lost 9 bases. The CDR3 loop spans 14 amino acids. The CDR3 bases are TGTGCCAGCACCCGGACTAGCGGGGACGGCGGGCAGTACTTC. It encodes CASTRTSGDGGQYF.

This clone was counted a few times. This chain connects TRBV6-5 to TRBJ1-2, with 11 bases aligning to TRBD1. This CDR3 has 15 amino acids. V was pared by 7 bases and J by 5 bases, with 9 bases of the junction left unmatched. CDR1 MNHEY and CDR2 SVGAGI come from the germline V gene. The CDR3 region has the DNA TGTGCCAGCAAGGGACAGGGGGTGCCCATTTATGGCTACACCTTC. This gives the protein CASKGQGVPIYGYTF.

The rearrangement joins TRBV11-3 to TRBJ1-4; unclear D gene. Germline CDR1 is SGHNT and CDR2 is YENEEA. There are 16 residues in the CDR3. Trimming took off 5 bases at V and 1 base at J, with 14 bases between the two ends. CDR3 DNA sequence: TGTGCCAGCAGCCGGGGTGGGGAGCAAACTAATGAAAAACTGTTTTTT. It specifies CASSRGGEQTNEKLFF.

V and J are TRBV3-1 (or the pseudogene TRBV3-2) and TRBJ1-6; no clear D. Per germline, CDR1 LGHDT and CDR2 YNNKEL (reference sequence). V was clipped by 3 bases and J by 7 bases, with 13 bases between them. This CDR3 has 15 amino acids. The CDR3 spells CASSQERRLNSPLHF. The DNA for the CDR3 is TGTGCCAGCAGCCAGGAGAGACGGCTCAATTCACCCCTCCACTTT.

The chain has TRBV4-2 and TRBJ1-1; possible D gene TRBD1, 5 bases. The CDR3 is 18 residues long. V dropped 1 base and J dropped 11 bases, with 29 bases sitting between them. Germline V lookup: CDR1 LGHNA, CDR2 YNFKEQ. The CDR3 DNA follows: TGTGCCAGCAGCCAAGGACAGCCCTCGACCCGGAGGGTCGGGTGGGCTTTCTTT. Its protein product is CASSQGQPSTRRVGWAFF.

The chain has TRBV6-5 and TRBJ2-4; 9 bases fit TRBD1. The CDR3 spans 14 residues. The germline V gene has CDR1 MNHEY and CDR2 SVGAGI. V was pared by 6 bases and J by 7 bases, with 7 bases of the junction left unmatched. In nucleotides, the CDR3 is TGTGCCAGCAGCGGGAATGGACAGGGGAACATTCAGTACTTC. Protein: CASSGNGQGNIQYF.

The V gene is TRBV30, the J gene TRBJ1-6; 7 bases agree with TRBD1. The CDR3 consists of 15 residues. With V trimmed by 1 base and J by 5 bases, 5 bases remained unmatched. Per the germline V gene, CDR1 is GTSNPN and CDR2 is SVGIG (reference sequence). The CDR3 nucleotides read TGTGCCTGGAGTGGGCAGGGGGAGAATAATTCACCCCTCCACTTT. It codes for CAWSGQGENNSPLHF.